One sample yielded the 8 T cell receptor beta chains listed below, sequenced in a study of control samples from healthy donors and cancer patients. Sequencing was performed with immunoSEQ multiplex PCR; in TCRdb, only in-frame clones are kept and a portion is missing. Among under 65,000 clones listed, roughly nine tenths were seen once. The sample was PBMCs. The receptors were sampled from a woman aged 50 to 60 with colorectal cancer.

Concerning this clone itself: One junction end disagrees with the germline gene, perhaps due to a read error. The chain uses TRBV6-1 and TRBJ2-5, with a weak D call TRBD2 (5 bases). The CDR3 is 15 residues long. Germline V CDR1 and CDR2: MNHNS, SASEGT. CDR3 sequence (DNA): TGTGCCAGCAGAGAAGAGCTCGCATGGGGAGCGACCCAGTACTTC. Its translation is CASREELAWGATQYF.

This rearrangement joins TRBV7-3 to TRBJ1-5; no firm D call. Looked up from germline, CDR1 is SGHTA and CDR2 is FQGTGA. This CDR3 contains 13 residues. V shed 4 bases and J shed 7 bases, with 11 bases lying between them. This CDR3 is CASSSFGGQPQHF. CDR3 coding DNA: TGTGCCAGCAGCTCGTTCGGTGGGCAGCCCCAGCATTTT.

The CDR3 sequence: CASSLSGGMNTGELFF. CDR3 nucleotides: TGTGCCAGCAGCTTATCCGGCGGGATGAACACCGGGGAGCTGTTTTTT. This chain uses TRBV7-2 with TRBJ2-2, with D tentatively TRBD2 (6 bases). This CDR3 has 16 amino acids. Looked up from germline, CDR1 is SGHTA and CDR2 is FQGNSA. Between the trimmed V and J ends, which lost 2 bases and 1 base, there was a span of 11 bases. Looking up the rest from reference TRBV7-2 and TRBJ2-2 gives the full variable domain: GAGVSQSPSNKVTEKGKDVELRCDPISGHTALYWYRQSLGQGLEFLIYFQGNSAPDKSGLPSDRFSAERTGGSVSTLTIQRTQQEDSAVYLCASSLSGGMNTGELFFGEGSRLTVL.

The CDR3 here is CASSQGGNYGYTF. CDR3 coding DNA: TGTGCCAGCAGCCAGGGGGGGAACTATGGCTACACCTTC. The chain recombines TRBV7-2 with TRBJ1-2; 7 bases map to TRBD1. CDR3 length: 13 amino acids. J gave up 2 bases and V 5 bases, and 2 bases lay outside the gene matches. Germline CDR1 is SGHTA and CDR2 is FQGNSA.

V is TRBV28 and J is TRBJ1-5, with D possibly being TRBD1 (5 bases). The V and J ends lost 6 bases and 0 bases respectively, with 15 bases between them. This CDR3 has 16 residues. Germline V gene data show CDR1 as MDHEN and CDR2 as SYDVKM. CDR3 amino acids: CASRRPGLNSNQPQHF. DNA of the CDR3: TGTGCCAGCAGACGCCCAGGGCTTAATAGCAATCAGCCCCAGCATTTT.

The gene calls are TRBV5-1 and TRBJ2-1; 8 bases line up with TRBD2. The CDR3 contains 15 residues. The trim removed 5 bases at V and 8 bases at J, leaving 12 bases unmatched. Germline V gene lookup returns CDR1 SGHRS and CDR2 YFSETQ. This CDR3 reads CASSAPVGGGDEQFF. CDR3 in DNA: TGCGCCAGCAGTGCCCCTGTCGGGGGGGGAGATGAGCAGTTCTTC. Using reference TRBV5-1 and TRBJ2-1 for the parts outside the CDR3, the full variable domain is KAGVTQTPRYLIKTRGQQVTLSCSPISGHRSVSWYQQTPGQGLQFLFEYFSETQRNKGNFPGRFSGRQFSNSRSEMNVSTLELGDSALYLCASSAPVGGGDEQFFGPGTRLTVL.

The CDR3 here is CASRPSGLAGSEQFF. CDR3 DNA: TGTGCCAGCAGGCCTTCGGGACTAGCGGGCTCGGAGCAGTTCTTC. This chain joins TRBV11-2 and TRBJ2-1; 12 bases fit TRBD2. Germline V gives CDR1 SGHAT, CDR2 FQNNGV. With 6 bases clipped from V and 10 bases from J, the junction kept 10 bases outside the gene matches. The CDR3 totals 15 residues.

This rearrangement joins TRBV29-1 to TRBJ2-5, with D possibly matching TRBD1 (7 bases). Per the germline V gene, CDR1 is SQVTM and CDR2 is ANQGSEA. Between the trimmed V and J ends, which lost 7 bases and 4 bases, there was a span of 16 bases. The CDR3 length is 13 residues. In DNA form, the CDR3 reads TGCAGCGCCCTGCGACAGGGAGGAGAGACCCAGTACTTC. This encodes CSALRQGGETQYF.